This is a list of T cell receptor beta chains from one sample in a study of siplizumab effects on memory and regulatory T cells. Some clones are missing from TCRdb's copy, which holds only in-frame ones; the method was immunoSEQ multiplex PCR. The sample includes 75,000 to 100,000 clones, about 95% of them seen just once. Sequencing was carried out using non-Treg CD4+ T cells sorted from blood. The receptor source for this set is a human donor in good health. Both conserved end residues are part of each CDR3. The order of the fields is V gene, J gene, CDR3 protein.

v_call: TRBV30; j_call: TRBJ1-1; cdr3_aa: CAWGLNTEAFF
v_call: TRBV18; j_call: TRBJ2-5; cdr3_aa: CASSLSLGETQYF
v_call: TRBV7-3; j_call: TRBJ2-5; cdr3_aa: CASSLRRQETQYF
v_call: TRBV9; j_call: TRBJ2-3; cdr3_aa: CASSVLAVSTDTQYF
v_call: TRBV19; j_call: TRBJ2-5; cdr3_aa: CASSIVARGEETQYF
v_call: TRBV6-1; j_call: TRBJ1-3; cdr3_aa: CASSVRGAPGNTIYF
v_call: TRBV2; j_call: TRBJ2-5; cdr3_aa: CASSESGTQYF
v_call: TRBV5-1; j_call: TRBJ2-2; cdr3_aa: CASSAGLAGMAGELFF
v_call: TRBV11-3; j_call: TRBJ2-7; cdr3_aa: CASSLDRGPTTGCGYEQYF
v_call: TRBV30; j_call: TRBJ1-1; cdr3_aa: CAWTPDRTDTEAFF
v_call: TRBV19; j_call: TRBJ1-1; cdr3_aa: CASSDPRTVTQPEAEAFF
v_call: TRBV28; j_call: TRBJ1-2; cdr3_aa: CASSSAGGVYGYTF
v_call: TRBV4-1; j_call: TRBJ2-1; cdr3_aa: CASSQDRGTGTYNEQFF
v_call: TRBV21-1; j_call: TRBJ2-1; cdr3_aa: CASSKKGAEQFF
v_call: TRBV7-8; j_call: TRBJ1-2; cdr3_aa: CASSVGTGAFGGYGYTF
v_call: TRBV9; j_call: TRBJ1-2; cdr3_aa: CASSSRDSDGYTF
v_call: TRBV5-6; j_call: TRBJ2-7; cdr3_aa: CASSLGQLYEQYF
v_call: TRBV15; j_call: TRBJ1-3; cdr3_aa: CATSNPTLAGSSGNTIYF
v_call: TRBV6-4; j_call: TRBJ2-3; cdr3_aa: CASSQTSGAGDTQYF
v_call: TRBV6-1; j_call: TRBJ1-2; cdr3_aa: CASSAIQYGYTF
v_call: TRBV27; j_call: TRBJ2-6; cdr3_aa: CASSSAGTGRAGANVLTF
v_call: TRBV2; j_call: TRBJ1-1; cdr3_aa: CASRTGTVNTEAFF
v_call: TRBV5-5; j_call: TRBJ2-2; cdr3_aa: CASSSDPNTGELFF
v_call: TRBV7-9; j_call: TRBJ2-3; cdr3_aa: CASSSSGRASDTQYF
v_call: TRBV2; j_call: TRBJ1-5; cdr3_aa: CASSSEQGNQPQHF
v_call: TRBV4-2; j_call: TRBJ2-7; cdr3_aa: CASSQVGGSTGYEQYF
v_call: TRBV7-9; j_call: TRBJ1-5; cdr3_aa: CASSLGGTGRQPQHF
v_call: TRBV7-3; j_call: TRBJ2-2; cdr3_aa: CASTTGRNTGELFF
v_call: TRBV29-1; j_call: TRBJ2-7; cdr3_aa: CSVLRDLGQYF
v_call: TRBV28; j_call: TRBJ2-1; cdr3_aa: CASTSSPGQGTREQFF
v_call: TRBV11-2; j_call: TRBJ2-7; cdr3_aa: CASSLVYPPDYEQYF
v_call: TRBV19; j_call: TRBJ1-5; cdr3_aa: CASSIVYQPQHF
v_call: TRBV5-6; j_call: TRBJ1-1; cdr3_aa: CASSLQGSTEAFF
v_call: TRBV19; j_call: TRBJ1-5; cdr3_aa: CASSKKGVFYQPQHF
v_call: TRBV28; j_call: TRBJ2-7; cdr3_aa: CASRAPGQLYEQYF
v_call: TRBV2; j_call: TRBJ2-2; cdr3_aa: CASRLAGTGELFF
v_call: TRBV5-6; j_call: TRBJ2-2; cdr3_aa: CASSLDPGELFF
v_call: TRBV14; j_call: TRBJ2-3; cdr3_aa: CASSRDFPTDTQYF
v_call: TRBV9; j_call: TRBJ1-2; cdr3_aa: CASSVAGDVSGYTF
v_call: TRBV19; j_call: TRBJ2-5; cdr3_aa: CASSIGARDRVLKETQYF
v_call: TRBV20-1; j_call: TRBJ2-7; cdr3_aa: CSASQNYEQYF
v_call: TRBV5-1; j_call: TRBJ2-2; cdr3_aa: CASSLAGRGRTGELFF
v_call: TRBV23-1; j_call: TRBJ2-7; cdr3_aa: CASSQSGFGVPYEQYF
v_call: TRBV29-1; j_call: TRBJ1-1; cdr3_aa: CSVSVRSTEAFF
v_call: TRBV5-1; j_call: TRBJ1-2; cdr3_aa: CASSLGTGDPSVYGYTF
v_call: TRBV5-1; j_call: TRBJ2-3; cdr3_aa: CASSFGGTDTQYF
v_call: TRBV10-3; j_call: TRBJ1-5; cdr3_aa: CAIGQGVGNQPQHF
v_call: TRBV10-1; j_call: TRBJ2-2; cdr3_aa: CASRATSTGELFF
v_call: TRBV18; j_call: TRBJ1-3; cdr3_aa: CASSPREGPSSGNTIYF
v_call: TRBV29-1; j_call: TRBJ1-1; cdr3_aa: CSVRYPRRNTEAFF
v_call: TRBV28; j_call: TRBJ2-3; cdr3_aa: CASSFLLAGTPYF
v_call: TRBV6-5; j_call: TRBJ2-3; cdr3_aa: CASSYERADTQYF
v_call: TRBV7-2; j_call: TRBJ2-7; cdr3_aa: CASSPHQGSYEQYF
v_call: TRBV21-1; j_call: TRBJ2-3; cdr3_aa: CASSNRGLGPDTQYF
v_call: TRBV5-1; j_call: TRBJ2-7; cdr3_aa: CASSLEGGLAGTSYEQYF
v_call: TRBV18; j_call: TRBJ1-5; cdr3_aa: CASSPPGRSNQPQHF
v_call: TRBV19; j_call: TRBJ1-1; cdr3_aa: CASSPPQGEAFF
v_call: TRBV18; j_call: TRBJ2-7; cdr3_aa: CASSPPNALAGSYEQYF